This entry lists 4 T cell receptor beta chains sequenced from one sample in a study of a mutant IDH1 vaccine in newly diagnosed glioma. The data were produced by immunoSEQ multiplex PCR, yet TCRdb's version contains in-frame clones alone and is incomplete. The sample has nearly 50,000 clones; just over 85% are singletons. Time point reported: baseline, week 1 (first vaccination visit). The sample's treatment: pre-vaccination baseline after standard-of-care therapy. Sequenced material: PBMCs, taken from a glioma patient treated with radiotherapy, temozolomide or both. The receptors derive from a man in his forties with glioma.

This clone has just a few counts. The chain recombines TRBV27 with TRBJ1-1; possibly TRBD1 for D (5 bases). Germline CDR1 MNHEY, CDR2 SMNVEV (reference sequence). V was clipped by 2 bases and J by 11 bases, with 21 bases between them. The CDR3 is 15 amino acids. The CDR3 DNA follows: TGTGCCAGCAGTTTAATTCTTGGGGGTCAGGGTGCCGCTTTCTTT. Translating gives CASSLILGGQGAAFF.

This clone was seen just once. The V gene is TRBV5-1, the J gene TRBJ2-7, with TRBD2 matching over 9 bases. After removal of 4 bases from V and 6 bases from J, the junction contained 23 bases not matched to a gene. This CDR3 region has 19 residues. Germline V lookup: CDR1 SGHRS, CDR2 YFSETQ. The CDR3 is CASSPGGVAGAPGLGEQYF. CDR3 sequence (DNA): TGCGCCAGCAGCCCCGGGGGGGTAGCGGGAGCGCCAGGTTTGGGCGAGCAGTACTTC. Drawing the rest from reference TRBV5-1 and TRBJ2-7, the complete variable domain is KAGVTQTPRYLIKTRGQQVTLSCSPISGHRSVSWYQQTPGQGLQFLFEYFSETQRNKGNFPGRFSGRQFSNSRSEMNVSTLELGDSALYLCASSPGGVAGAPGLGEQYFGPGTRLTVT.

This chain links TRBV4-2 with TRBJ1-6; unclear D gene. The CDR3 covers 15 residues. Between the trimmed V and J ends, which lost 3 bases and 7 bases, there was a span of 13 bases. Looked up from germline, CDR1 is LGHNA and CDR2 is YNFKEQ. The CDR3 reads CASSHPEGVNSPLHF. In nucleotides, the CDR3 is TGTGCCAGCAGCCATCCCGAGGGCGTCAATTCACCCCTCCACTTT.

This chain uses TRBV4-1 with TRBJ1-3; tentatively, D is TRBD1 (5 bases). Germline CDR1 reads MGHRA; CDR2 reads YSYEKL. V lost 4 bases and J 1 base, leaving 11 bases between the germline ends. CDR3 length: 15 amino acids. The CDR3 DNA follows: TGCGCCAGCAGCCCCCGGGGGGGTTCTGGAAACACCATATATTTT. It is translated as CASSPRGGSGNTIYF.